Each of the 20 T cell receptor beta chains below was sequenced from the same sample in a study of T cells in narcolepsy. Assay: immunoSEQ multiplex PCR; the TCRdb copy retains only in-frame clones and omits some. Of fewer than 40,000 clones listed, 84% are singletons. Sequenced sample: CD45RA- memory CD4+ T cells from PBMCs. These receptor sequences come from a human donor with narcolepsy.

The chain has TRBV7-2 and TRBJ1-1; D gene uncertain. V lost 5 bases and J lost 1, with 14 bases in between. The CDR3 contains 15 residues. The V gene's germline CDR1 is SGHTA and CDR2 FQGNSA. CDR3 coding DNA: TGTGCCAGCAGCCCCCCCTTTTCCAGGAACACTGAAGCTTTCTTT. Protein product: CASSPPFSRNTEAFF.

The chain combines TRBV11-2 with TRBJ1-2, with 8 bases lining up with TRBD1. J gave up 7 bases and V 4 bases, and 11 bases lay outside the gene matches. Germline V CDR1 and CDR2: SGHAT, FQNNGV. The CDR3 runs to 15 residues. CDR3: CASSSDRGRLSGYTF. Here the CDR3 DNA reads TGTGCCAGCAGCTCTGACAGGGGCAGATTGAGTGGCTACACCTTC.

The V gene is TRBV7-4, the J gene TRBJ2-7, with D perhaps matching TRBD1 or TRBD2 (5 bases each). The CDR3 is 14 residues long. Germline-derived CDR1 and CDR2 are SGHVT and SQSDAQ. The V end was cut by 6 bases, the J end by 6 bases, with 18 bases between. The CDR3 reads CASRIPGPQSEQYF. The CDR3 DNA is TGTGCCAGCAGGATACCGGGACCCCAAAGCGAGCAGTACTTC.

This sequence joins TRBV19 and TRBJ2-2, with 8 bases identical to TRBD2. V was clipped by 7 bases and J by 4 bases; unmatched bases: 14. Germline lookup yields CDR1 LNHDA and CDR2 SQIVND (reference sequence). This CDR3 comprises 17 residues. This chain's CDR3 is CASTKRERAGGTGELFF. The CDR3 region has the DNA TGTGCCAGTACCAAAAGAGAACGGGCGGGAGGCACCGGGGAGCTGTTTTTT.

This clone appeared a few times. The chain joins TRBV18 to TRBJ2-3, with no clear D. Germline V gene sequence: CDR1 KGHSH, CDR2 LQKENI. V was shortened by 6 bases and J by 2 bases, with 3 bases between the two germline ends. The CDR3 sequence is 11 residues long. The CDR3 bases are TGTGCCAGCTCGCTCACAGATACGCAGTATTTT. This translates into CASSLTDTQYF.

The gene calls are TRBV18 and TRBJ1-2, with no clear D. CDR3 length: 13 residues. Trimming took 0 bases from V and 7 from J, leaving 9 bases between them. Per germline, CDR1 KGHSH and CDR2 LQKENI. The CDR3 spells CASSPPTATGYTF. In DNA, the CDR3 is TGTGCCAGCTCACCACCGACGGCGACTGGCTACACCTTC.

The chain links TRBV27 to TRBJ1-1; D not certain. Deletions cut 8 bases from V and 1 base from J, with 17 bases between. Germline V gives CDR1 MNHEY, CDR2 SMNVEV (reference sequence). The CDR3 covers 15 residues. The CDR3 DNA follows: TGTGCCAGCCGATTGAATTCTCAGGCGAACACTGAAGCTTTCTTT. It is translated as CASRLNSQANTEAFF.

This rearrangement joins TRBV29-1 to TRBJ2-7; 9 bases are a match to TRBD1. The V and J ends lost 7 bases and 5 bases, in that order; junction bases with no gene match: 3. The CDR3 consists of 11 residues. The germline gives CDR1 SQVTM, CDR2 ANQGSEA. The CDR3 sequence is CSAGTGNEQYF. The CDR3 DNA reads TGCAGCGCCGGGACAGGGAACGAGCAGTACTTC.

V is TRBV11-2 and J is TRBJ2-7; D uncertain. Between the trimmed V and J ends, which lost 5 bases and 1 base, there was a span of 9 bases. CDR1 is SGHAT and CDR2 is FQNNGV in the germline V gene. The CDR3 covers 13 residues. CDR3 bases: TGTGCCAGCAGCCCCCCCCTATCCTACGAGCAGTACGTC. This encodes CASSPPLSYEQYV.

This chain connects TRBV29-1 to TRBJ2-1, with 11 bases identical to TRBD2. Looked up from germline, CDR1 is SQVTM and CDR2 is ANQGSEA. CDR3 length: 14 residues. V trimming: 4 bases; J trimming: 7 bases; junction bases outside the gene matches: 6. The CDR3 here is CSVGSGGAINEQFF. DNA for the CDR3: TGCAGCGTTGGTAGCGGGGGGGCCATAAATGAGCAGTTCTTC.

V usage is TRBV2 and J usage is TRBJ2-5; 7 bases fit TRBD1. The V gene end was trimmed by 6 bases and the J gene end by 3 bases; junction bases not matched to a gene: 10. CDR1 is SNHLY, CDR2 FYNNEI, per germline. The length of the CDR3 is 15 residues. Here the CDR3 reads CASRTYRGGKETQYF. The DNA for the CDR3 is TGTGCCAGCAGGACTTACAGGGGTGGGAAAGAGACCCAGTACTTC.

This sequence joins TRBV5-4 and TRBJ1-2; D not certain. Germline CDR1 is SGHNT and CDR2 is YYREEE (reference sequence). Trimming removed 4 bases at V and 4 bases at J, with 17 bases between. The CDR3 extends over 15 amino acids. For the CDR3, the DNA is TGTGCCAGCAGCACTATAATGGGAGGGAGCTATGGCTACACCTTC. It encodes CASSTIMGGSYGYTF.

The V and J genes are TRBV4-2 and TRBJ2-5; TRBD2 agrees at 15 bases. The CDR3 length is 17 residues. Trimming took 4 bases from V and 3 from J; bases not matched to a gene: 6. Germline V gene sequence: CDR1 LGHNA, CDR2 YNFKEQ. The CDR3 region has the DNA TGTGCCAGCAGCCTCGGGACTAGCGGGGGGACCGAAGAGACCCAGTACTTC. The encoded protein is CASSLGTSGGTEETQYF.

The V and J genes are TRBV6-4 and TRBJ1-5; D unresolved. The CDR3 has 13 residues. CDR1 is MRHNA, CDR2 SNTAGT, per germline. Between the trimmed V and J ends, which lost 3 bases and 4 bases, there was a span of 7 bases. The CDR3 reads CASSEGLNQPQHF. The CDR3 DNA sequence: TGTGCCAGCAGTGAGGGCTTAAATCAGCCCCAGCATTTT.

This clone was observed a handful of times. This chain connects TRBV6-1 to TRBJ1-1, with a possible D match to TRBD1 (6 bases). The germline V and J ends were trimmed by 6 bases and 1 base, with 12 bases remaining between them. The CDR3 covers 14 residues. Germline lookup yields CDR1 MNHNS and CDR2 SASEGT. The CDR3 reads CASRAGTQNTEAFF. The CDR3 coding sequence is TGTGCCAGCAGAGCCGGGACACAGAACACTGAAGCTTTCTTT.

The chain links TRBV19 to TRBJ2-2; 9 bases fit TRBD1. V shed 2 bases, J shed 2 bases, and the junction held 3 bases outside the gene matches. CDR3 size: 16 residues. Germline V gives CDR1 LNHDA, CDR2 SQIVND (reference sequence). CDR3 protein: CASSIRTGANTGELFF. CDR3 in DNA: TGTGCCAGTAGTATACGGACAGGGGCAAACACCGGGGAGCTGTTTTTT.

With regard to this clone: The sample holds other DNA sequences that translate to the same CDR3. The V call is TRBV19, the J call TRBJ2-2; unclear D gene. Germline CDR1 is LNHDA and CDR2 is SQIVND (reference sequence). The CDR3 extends over 13 amino acids. Trimming took off 1 base at V and 4 bases at J, with 4 bases between the two ends. Here the CDR3 reads CASSIVGTGELFF. The CDR3 bases are TGTGCCAGTAGTATAGTGGGCACCGGGGAGCTGTTTTTT.

This clone was counted between two and nine times. The rearrangement links TRBV5-8 to TRBJ1-5; 9 bases line up with TRBD1. The CDR3 is 14 residues long. Germline CDR1 is SGHTS and CDR2 is YDEGEE. V lost 2 bases to trimming and J lost 7 bases; unmatched junction nucleotides: 4. The CDR3 DNA reads TGTGCCAGCAGCTTTCGTACAGGGGGCCAGCCCCAGCATTTT. This translates into CASSFRTGGQPQHF. The complete variable domain, with remaining parts taken from reference TRBV5-8 and TRBJ1-5, reads EAGVTQSPTHLIKTRGQQATLRCSPISGHTSVYWYQQALGLGLQFLLWYDEGEERNRGNFPPRFSGRQFPNYSSELNVNALELEDSALYLCASSFRTGGQPQHFGDGTRLSIL.

The chain is built from TRBV2 and TRBJ1-6, with D hard to call. The CDR3 has 12 amino acids. Trimming left V 2 bases short and J 5 bases short, with 1 base between. CDR1 is SNHLY, CDR2 FYNNEI, per germline. CDR3 in DNA: TGTGCCAGCAGTGAAAATAATTCACCCCTCCACTTT. Residues: CASSENNSPLHF.

V is TRBV4-3 and J is TRBJ2-7; the D is unclear. V was pared by 0 bases and J by 2 bases, with 8 bases between. The CDR3 runs 14 residues. In germline, CDR1 is LGHNA, CDR2 YSLEER. The CDR3 coding sequence is TGCGCCAGCAGCCAAGATACGGCAGCCTACGAGCAGTACGTC. This gives the protein CASSQDTAAYEQYV.